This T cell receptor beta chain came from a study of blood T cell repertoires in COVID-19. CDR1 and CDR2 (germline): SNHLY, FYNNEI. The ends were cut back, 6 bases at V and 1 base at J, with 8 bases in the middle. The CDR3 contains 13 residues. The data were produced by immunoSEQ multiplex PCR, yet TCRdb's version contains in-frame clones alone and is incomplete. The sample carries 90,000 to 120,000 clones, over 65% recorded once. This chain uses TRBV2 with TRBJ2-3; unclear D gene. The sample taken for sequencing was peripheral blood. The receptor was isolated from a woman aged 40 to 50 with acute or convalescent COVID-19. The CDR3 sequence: CASRGEGTDTQYF. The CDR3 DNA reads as TGTGCCAGCAGGGGTGAGGGCACAGATACGCAGTATTTT. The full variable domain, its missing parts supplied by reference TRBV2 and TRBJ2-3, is EPEVTQTPSHQVTQMGQEVILRCVPISNHLYFYWYRQILGQKVEFLVSFYNNEISEKSEIFDDQFSVERPDGSNFTLKIRSTKLEDSAMYFCASRGEGTDTQYFGPGTRLTVL.